This entry lists 3 T cell receptor beta chains sequenced from one sample in a study of T cell changes during pregnancy in multiple sclerosis. The assay was immunoSEQ multiplex PCR, and TCRdb's table has in-frame clones only and misses some. The sample carries about 53,000 clones, roughly nine tenths recorded once. The specimen was CD8+ T cells from peripheral blood mononuclear cells, collected before pregnancy. These receptors came from a female donor with multiple sclerosis, enrolled in a pregnancy study.

The CDR3 sequence: CASSLAGGGHRETQYF. CDR3 coding DNA: TGTGCCAGCAGCTTGGCCGGGGGAGGCCATCGGGAGACCCAGTACTTC. The chain is built from TRBV5-5 and TRBJ2-5; a weak D match, TRBD2 (6 bases). Trimming cost V 0 bases and J 5 bases, with 17 bases left between them. Germline CDR1 is SGHKS and CDR2 is YYEKEE (reference sequence). This CDR3 spans 16 amino acids.

CDR3 coding DNA: TGCGCCAGCAGCGAAGGAGCCTCCTACGAGCAGTACTTC. The encoded protein is CASSEGASYEQYF. V gene TRBV4-1 combines with J gene TRBJ2-5; D is unresolved. The J call may be mistaken, given a closer DNA end match to TRBJ2-7. Germline values: CDR1 MGHRA, CDR2 YSYEKL. CDR3 length: 13 amino acids.

The V call is TRBV9, the J call TRBJ1-1, with 10 bases identical to TRBD1. V lost 2 bases, J lost 10 bases, and 5 bases stayed unmatched. The CDR3 sequence is 13 residues long. CDR1 is SGDLS and CDR2 is YYNGEE in the germline V gene. CDR3 sequence (DNA): TGTGCCAGCAGCGTGGGGACAGGGGAGGGAGCTTTCTTT. This encodes CASSVGTGEGAFF.